The 3 T cell receptor beta chains listed next were all sequenced from one sample in a study of T-cell memory formation after mild COVID-19. TCRdb analysed the 5' RACE reads with MiXCR anew, one entry per CDR3 protein. The data hold 120,000 or so distinct CDR3 sequences, with roughly 6% observed a single time. Material for sequencing was PBMCs or a T cell subset sorted from them (not recorded which). These receptors all stem from an adult woman who had mild COVID-19 (a few samples of this study predate the infection). Cell type and time point are not known.

This clonotype was counted many times. The chain has TRBV6-6 and TRBJ1-2, with 7 bases that match TRBD1. The germline V gene has CDR1 MNHNY and CDR2 SVGAGI (reference sequence). V was clipped by 9 bases and J by 4 bases; unmatched bases: 2. The CDR3 runs 11 residues. CDR3: CARGQAYGYTF. The CDR3 nucleotides are TGTGCCAGAGGACAGGCCTATGGCTACACCTTC.

There are many counts of this clonotype. The chain recombines TRBV7-2 with TRBJ2-7, with D unclear. Germline CDR1 SGHTA, CDR2 FQGNSA. This CDR3 spans 13 amino acids. The V and J ends lost 4 bases and 1 base respectively, with 8 bases between them. CDR3 sequence reads: CASSWRGSYEQYF. For the CDR3, the DNA is TGTGCCAGCAGCTGGAGAGGATCCTACGAGCAGTACTTC.

This clonotype appeared many times. This rearrangement joins TRBV20-1 to TRBJ2-2; 7 bases agree with TRBD2. The V gene's germline CDR1 is DFQATT and CDR2 SNEGSKA (reference sequence). CDR3 size: 14 residues. Trimming at V came to 6 bases and at J to 0 bases, leaving 4 bases not matched to a gene. CDR3 sequence (DNA): TGCAGTGCGAAAAGCGGGGCGAACACCGGGGAGCTGTTTTTT. This sequence encodes CSAKSGANTGELFF.